This entry lists 3 T cell receptor beta chains sequenced from one sample in a study of T cell responses to AZD1222 COVID-19 vaccine. Assay used: immunoSEQ multiplex PCR; TCRdb lists only in-frame clones, some missing. The sample includes fewer than 200,000 clones, 90% to 95% of them seen just once. Sample: peripheral blood, taken 28 days after the second AZD1222 dose. Receptors were obtained from an adult who received the AZD1222 COVID-19 vaccine.

This rearrangement joins TRBV7-9 to TRBJ1-1; perhaps TRBD1 as D (6 bases). Germline V gives CDR1 SEHNR, CDR2 FQNEAQ (reference sequence). CDR3 length: 16 amino acids. V lost 5 bases, J lost 4 bases, and 20 bases lay in between. The CDR3 region is CASSPGGWGASTEAFF. CDR3 nucleotide sequence: TGTGCCAGCAGCCCCGGGGGTTGGGGGGCTTCCACTGAAGCTTTCTTT.

The chain is built from TRBV28 and TRBJ1-2; 8 nucleotides agree with TRBD1. CDR1 MDHEN and CDR2 SYDVKM come from the germline V gene. Germline trimming cut 0 bases from V and 7 bases from J; bases unmatched to any gene: 4. CDR3 length equals 14 residues. In DNA, the CDR3 is TGTGCCAGCAGTTTATGGTCACAGGGGGGTGGCTACACCTTC. Protein product: CASSLWSQGGGYTF.

A note on this clone: Other DNA sequences in the same sample also yield this CDR3. The chain recombines TRBV12-3 or TRBV12-4 with TRBJ1-5, with D hard to call. The CDR3 contains 13 residues. V shed 2 bases and J shed 4 bases, with 6 bases lying between them. CDR3 coding DNA: TGTGCCAGCAGTTTAATAGGTAATCAGCCCCAGCATTTT. It encodes CASSLIGNQPQHF.